One T cell receptor beta chain is described in this entry. In its sample, this clonotype was seen a few times. This receptor's antigen is unknown. No base quality values were provided; no much bigger clone lies one nucleotide off. Set within a cohort of healthcare workers in London, UK, this nested case-control study involved weekly PCR testing of nasopharyngeal swabs along with blood sampling. Healthcare workers were recruited between 23 and 31 March 2020, during the week of the UK lockdown, and were followed weekly for up to roughly 15 weeks. The library was generated by 5' RACE. Instrument on record: NextSeq 500. In the TCR library protocol, unique molecular identifiers were attached to individual cDNA molecules to correct for PCR bias and sequencing error. TCR alpha and beta chains were both sequenced, and the abundances of alpha and beta sequences in each sample were closely correlated with each other. The published analysis was carried out like this. Decombinator V4 was used to annotate the V gene, J gene and CDR3 of the TCR sequences. Expanded TCRs were defined as changing significantly between any two time points under a Poisson model with p below 0.0001. TCR abundances were normalised to the total number of TCRs sequenced in each sample and reported as counts per million. VDJdb, accessed 1 November 2021, was searched for CMV, EBV and SARS-CoV-2 annotated TCRs, with TCRs annotated for multiple antigens excluded. In-frame beta chains were kept once TCRdb had trimmed the public reads at Q25 with fastp and called clones with MiXCR. Rows are combined by CDR3 protein, so each entry shows the most common genes and DNA. Clone size and V and J calls follow TCRdb, not the original study. The sample table holds 30,000 to 40,000 distinct CDR3 sequences, of which around 7% were seen once. In total, the top ten clones hold approximately 13% of the sample.

The sample comes from a study of early T cells in non-severe SARS-CoV-2 infection (dated by TCRdb to the early 2020s). For the wider study: TCR sequencing used bulk RNA from unsorted whole blood, so alpha and beta chains could not be paired. Study-level results and caveats: VDJdb matching was skewed toward anti-spike CD8 responses, so virus-specific expansions were likely underestimated and private and CD4 specificities were missed.

This receptor was obtained from an adult who was a healthcare worker with PCR-confirmed SARS-CoV-2 infection or an uninfected control (not recorded which). The sequencing here drew on whole blood, taken at baseline.

The CDR3 reads CASSLDPPGLAGGRYNEQFF. The nucleotides read TGTGCCAGCAGCTTAGACCCACCGGGACTAGCGGGAGGCCGATACAATGAGCAGTTCTTC. This receptor chain uses TRBV7-6 and TRBJ2-1, with 15 bases aligning to TRBD2. The cysteine opens and the phenylalanine closes a CDR3 of 20 amino acids. This entry keeps only the CDR3 DNA: 60 bases, framed from base 1. Trimming takes 1 base off V and 4 bases off J; junction bases not matched to a gene: 11. Per the germline V gene, SGHVS is the CDR1 and FNYEAQ is the CDR2. Here the CDR3 is joined to the reference TRBV7-6 and TRBJ2-1 genes, and the full variable domain is: GAGVSQSPRYKVTKRGQDVALRCDPISGHVSLYWYRQALGQGPEFLTYFNYEAQQDKSGLPNDRFSAERPEGSISTLTIQRTEQRDSAMYRCASSLDPPGLAGGRYNEQFFGPGTRLTVL.